This is a list of T cell receptor beta chains from one sample in a study of blood T cell repertoires in COVID-19. Clones were sequenced by immunoSEQ multiplex PCR, and TCRdb holds only the in-frame ones, with some missing. The sample carries some 120,000 clones, more than 80% recorded once. The material sequenced was peripheral blood. These receptors were taken from a human donor in a cohort sampled during active COVID-19. CDR3s include the opening cysteine and the closing phenylalanine or tryptophan. The order of the fields is clone size, CDR3 length, V gene, J gene, CDR3 protein. Rows may omit the clone size; those that give it use once, few, many or a size class.

.,16,TRBV7-3,TRBJ1-1,CASSYRPVAVNTEAFF
.,13,TRBV7-9,TRBJ1-2,CASSPQNNYGYTF
.,18,TRBV27,TRBJ2-2,CASSLYGTSGGNTGELFF
.,11,TRBV6-5,TRBJ2-1,CASSFYYEQFF
.,14,TRBV2,TRBJ1-2,CASSFTQVYYGYTF
.,14,TRBV5-4,TRBJ1-2,CASTSAGADYGYTF
.,15,TRBV4-3,TRBJ1-6,CASSQDPGGGSPLHF
once,14,TRBV13,TRBJ2-1,CASSLRSSYNEQFF
.,14,TRBV20-1,TRBJ2-5,CSASIRAGVETQYF
.,15,TRBV11-3,TRBJ1-4,CASSEPQGINEKLFF
.,14,TRBV2,TRBJ1-1,CASGRAGSGTEAFF
.,13,TRBV28,TRBJ2-3,CASSLTGTSPPDF
.,13,TRBV7-8,TRBJ1-2,CASSSYRAYGYTF
.,15,TRBV7-8,TRBJ1-1,CASSLGTGMGTEAFF
.,14,TRBV2,TRBJ1-2,CASSWFRSVDGYTF
.,14,TRBV28,TRBJ1-2,CASSSSGFSPGYTF
.,16,TRBV19,TRBJ1-1,CASRRPGQGAWTEAFF
.,13,TRBV5-1,TRBJ1-1,CASSLNQGAEAFF
.,16,TRBV4-1,TRBJ1-4,CASSPGVATQNEKLFF
many,16,TRBV30,TRBJ2-2,CAWSVLGALFSGELFF
.,13,TRBV9,TRBJ1-1,CASSVTKNTEAFF
.,16,TRBV5-1,TRBJ2-1,CASSRVTGSYGNEQFF
.,14,TRBV7-2,TRBJ1-2,CASSSSRENYGYTF
.,15,TRBV19,TRBJ2-3,CASSIGGGLTDTQYF
.,13,TRBV7-2,TRBJ1-5,CASSTQGSQPQHF
once,14,TRBV19,TRBJ2-3,CASSFGATTDTQYF
.,14,TRBV30,TRBJ1-3,CAWMRQYSGNTIYF
.,16,TRBV4-3,TRBJ1-5,CASSQTAGQGTQPQHF
.,13,TRBV6-5,TRBJ1-1,CASSYQMNTEAFF
.,18,TRBV2,TRBJ2-3,CASRAGTSGRRGTDTQYF
.,14,TRBV14,TRBJ2-1,CASSQANRGNEQFF
.,14,TRBV30,TRBJ2-3,CAWGSGGPADTQYF
.,13,TRBV30,TRBJ1-1,CAWTADRRSEAFF
.,16,TRBV5-4,TRBJ2-3,CASSRRGLDGTDTQYF
.,13,TRBV23-1,TRBJ2-3,CASSQSSPDTQYF
.,13,TRBV6-4,TRBJ1-1,CASSQTGNTEAFF
.,15,TRBV4-3,TRBJ2-4,CASSQLGGRRNIQYF
.,14,TRBV9,TRBJ2-1,CASSVGVSQDEQFF
few,13,TRBV7-2,TRBJ1-1,CASSLVRTPEAFF
.,16,TRBV24-1,TRBJ2-2,CATRGRGPVHTGELFF
.,13,TRBV5-4,TRBJ2-3,CASSFLGTDTQYF
.,17,TRBV10-3,TRBJ1-3,CATGGTTRDISGNTIYF
.,11,TRBV7-9,TRBJ1-1,CASSKTPEAFF
many,17,TRBV6-1,TRBJ2-5,CASSEAPRGPGGETQYF
.,15,TRBV6-6,TRBJ2-5,CASSDVGGQGETQYF
.,12,TRBV10-3,TRBJ1-1,CAISEDRRGAFF
.,16,TRBV9,TRBJ1-1,CASSVGNRGGNTEAFF
.,15,TRBV25-1,TRBJ2-7,CASSGFGQGSREQYF
once,17,TRBV21-1,TRBJ2-2,CASSTVYYHSNTGELFF
.,14,TRBV10-3,TRBJ1-2,CAISESAARYGYTF
.,15,TRBV6-6,TRBJ1-1,CASRTRGRGLAEAFF
.,14,TRBV19,TRBJ1-1,CASSFLAVNTEAFF
.,15,TRBV6-5,TRBJ2-1,CASRATGVVNNEQFF